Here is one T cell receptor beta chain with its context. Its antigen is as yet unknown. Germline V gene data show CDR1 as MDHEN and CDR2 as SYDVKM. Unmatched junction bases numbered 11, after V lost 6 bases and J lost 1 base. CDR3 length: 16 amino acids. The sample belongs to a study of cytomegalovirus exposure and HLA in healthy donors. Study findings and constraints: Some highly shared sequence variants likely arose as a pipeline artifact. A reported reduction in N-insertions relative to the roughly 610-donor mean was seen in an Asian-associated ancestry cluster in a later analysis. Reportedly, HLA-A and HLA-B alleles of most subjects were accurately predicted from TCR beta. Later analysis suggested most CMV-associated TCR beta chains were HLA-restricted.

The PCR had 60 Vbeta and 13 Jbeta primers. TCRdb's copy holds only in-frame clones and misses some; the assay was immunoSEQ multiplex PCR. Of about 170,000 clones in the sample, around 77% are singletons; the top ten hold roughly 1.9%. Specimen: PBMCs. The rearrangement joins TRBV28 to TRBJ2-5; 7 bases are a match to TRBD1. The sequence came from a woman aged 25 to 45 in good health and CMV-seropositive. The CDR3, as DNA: TGTGCCAGCAGCGCGACCGGACAGGCGCTCCAAGAGACCCAGTACTTC. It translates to CASSATGQALQETQYF.